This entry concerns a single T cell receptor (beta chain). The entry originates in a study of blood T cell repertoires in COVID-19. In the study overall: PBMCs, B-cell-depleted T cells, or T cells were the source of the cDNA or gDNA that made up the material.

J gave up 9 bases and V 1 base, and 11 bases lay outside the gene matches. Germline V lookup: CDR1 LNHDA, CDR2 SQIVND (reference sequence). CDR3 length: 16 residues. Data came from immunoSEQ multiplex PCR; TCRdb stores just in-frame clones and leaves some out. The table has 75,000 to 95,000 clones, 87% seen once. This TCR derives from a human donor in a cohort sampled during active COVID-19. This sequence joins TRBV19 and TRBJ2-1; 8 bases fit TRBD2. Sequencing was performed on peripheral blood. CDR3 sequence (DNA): TGTGCCAGTAGTATAGGAGTAGGGACTAGTAACACTGAGCAGTTCTTC. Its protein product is CASSIGVGTSNTEQFF.